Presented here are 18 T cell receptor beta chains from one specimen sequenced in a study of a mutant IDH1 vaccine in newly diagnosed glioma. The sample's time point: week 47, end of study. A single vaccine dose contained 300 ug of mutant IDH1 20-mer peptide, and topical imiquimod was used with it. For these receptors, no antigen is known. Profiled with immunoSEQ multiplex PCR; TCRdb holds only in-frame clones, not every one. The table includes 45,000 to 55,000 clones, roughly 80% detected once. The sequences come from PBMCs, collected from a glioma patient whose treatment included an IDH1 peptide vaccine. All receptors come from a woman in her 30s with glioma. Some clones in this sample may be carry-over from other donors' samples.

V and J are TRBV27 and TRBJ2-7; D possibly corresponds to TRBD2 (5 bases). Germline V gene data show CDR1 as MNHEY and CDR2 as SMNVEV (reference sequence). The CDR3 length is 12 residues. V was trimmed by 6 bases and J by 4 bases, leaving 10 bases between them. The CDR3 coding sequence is TGTGCCAGCAGCCGAGGCGGGTACGAGCAGTACTTC. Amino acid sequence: CASSRGGYEQYF.

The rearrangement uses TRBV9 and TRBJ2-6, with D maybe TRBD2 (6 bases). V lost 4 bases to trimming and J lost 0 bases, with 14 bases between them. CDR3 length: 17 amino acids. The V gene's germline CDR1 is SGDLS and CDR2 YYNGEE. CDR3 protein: CASSYNSGGSGANVLTF. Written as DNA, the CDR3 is TGTGCCAGCAGCTATAACTCCGGGGGCTCTGGGGCCAACGTCCTGACTTTC.

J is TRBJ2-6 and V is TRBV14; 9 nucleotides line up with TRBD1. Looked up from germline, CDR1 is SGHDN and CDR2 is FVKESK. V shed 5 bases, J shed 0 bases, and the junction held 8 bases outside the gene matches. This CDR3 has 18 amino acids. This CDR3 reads CASSLRDRATSGANVLTF. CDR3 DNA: TGTGCCAGCAGCTTACGGGACAGGGCAACCTCTGGGGCCAACGTCCTGACTTTC.

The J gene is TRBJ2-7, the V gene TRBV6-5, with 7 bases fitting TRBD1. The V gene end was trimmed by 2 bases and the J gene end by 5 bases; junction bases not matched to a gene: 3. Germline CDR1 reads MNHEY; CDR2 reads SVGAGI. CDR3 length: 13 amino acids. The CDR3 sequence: CASSYGTVDEQYF. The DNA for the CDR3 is TGTGCCAGCAGTTACGGGACAGTGGACGAGCAGTACTTC.

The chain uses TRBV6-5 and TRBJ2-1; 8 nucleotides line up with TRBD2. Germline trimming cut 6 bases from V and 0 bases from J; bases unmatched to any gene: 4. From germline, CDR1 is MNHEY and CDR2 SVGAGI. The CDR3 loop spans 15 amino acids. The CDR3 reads CASRFSGASYNEQFF. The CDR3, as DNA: TGTGCCAGCAGGTTTAGCGGGGCCTCCTACAATGAGCAGTTCTTC.

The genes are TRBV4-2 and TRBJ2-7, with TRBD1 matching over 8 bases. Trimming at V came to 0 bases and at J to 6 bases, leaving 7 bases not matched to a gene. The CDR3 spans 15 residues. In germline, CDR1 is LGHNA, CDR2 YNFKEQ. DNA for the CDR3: TGTGCCAGCAGCCAAGATGCGGGACAGGCGCGCGAGCAGTACTTC. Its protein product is CASSQDAGQAREQYF.

The CDR3 protein is CASSWRGGELFF. CDR3 DNA: TGTGCCAGCAGCTGGAGGGGCGGGGAGCTGTTTTTT. The chain couples TRBV7-2 to TRBJ2-2; D may be TRBD2 (6 bases). The CDR3 spans 12 residues. V lost 4 bases, J lost 7 bases, and 7 bases lay in between. Germline V gene sequence: CDR1 SGHTA, CDR2 FQGNSA.

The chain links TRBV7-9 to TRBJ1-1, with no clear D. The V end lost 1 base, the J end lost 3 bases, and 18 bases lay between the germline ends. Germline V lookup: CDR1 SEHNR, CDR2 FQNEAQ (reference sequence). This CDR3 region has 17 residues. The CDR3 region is CASSLESSGRADTEAFF. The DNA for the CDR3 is TGTGCCAGCAGCTTAGAAAGTTCGGGTCGCGCAGACACTGAAGCTTTCTTT.

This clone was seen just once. Here the CDR3 reads CSAPETQYF. In nucleotides, the CDR3 is TGCAGTGCCCCCGAGACCCAGTACTTC. J is TRBJ2-5 and V is TRBV20-1; unclear D gene. CDR1 is DFQATT and CDR2 is SNEGSKA in the germline V gene (reference sequence). V shed 6 bases and J shed 5 bases, with 4 bases lying between them. The length of the CDR3 is 9 residues.

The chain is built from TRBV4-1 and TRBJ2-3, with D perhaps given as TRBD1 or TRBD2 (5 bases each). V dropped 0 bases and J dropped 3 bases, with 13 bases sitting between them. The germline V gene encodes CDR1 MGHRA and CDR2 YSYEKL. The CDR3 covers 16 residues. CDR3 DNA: TGCGCCAGCAGCCAAGAGACGGCAGGGAGTACAGATACGCAGTATTTT. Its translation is CASSQETAGSTDTQYF.

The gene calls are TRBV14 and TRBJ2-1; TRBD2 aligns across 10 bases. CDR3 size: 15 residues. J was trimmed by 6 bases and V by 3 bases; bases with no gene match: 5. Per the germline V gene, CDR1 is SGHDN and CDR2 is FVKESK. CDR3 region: CASSQPGLARNEQFF. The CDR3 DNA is TGTGCCAGCAGCCAGCCGGGACTAGCGCGCAATGAGCAGTTCTTC.

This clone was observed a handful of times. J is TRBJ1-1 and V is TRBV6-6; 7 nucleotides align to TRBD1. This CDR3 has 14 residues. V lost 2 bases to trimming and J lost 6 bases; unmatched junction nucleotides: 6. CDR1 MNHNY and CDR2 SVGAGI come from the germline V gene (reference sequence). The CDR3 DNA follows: TGTGCCAGCAGTTACGGAGGGGGCGCGGCTGAAGCTTTCTTT. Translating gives CASSYGGGAAEAFF.

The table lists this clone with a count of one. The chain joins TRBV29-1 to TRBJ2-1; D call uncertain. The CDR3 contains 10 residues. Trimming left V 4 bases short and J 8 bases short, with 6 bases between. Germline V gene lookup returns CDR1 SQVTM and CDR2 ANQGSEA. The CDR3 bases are TGCAGCGTTGCCCAGCATGAGCAGTTCTTC. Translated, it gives CSVAQHEQFF.

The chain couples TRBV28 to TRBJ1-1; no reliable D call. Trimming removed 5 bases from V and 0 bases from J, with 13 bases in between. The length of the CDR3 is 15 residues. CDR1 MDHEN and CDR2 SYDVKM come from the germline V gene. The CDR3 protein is CASSQPHRLNTEAFF. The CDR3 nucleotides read TGTGCCAGCAGTCAACCTCACCGGCTGAACACTGAAGCTTTCTTT.

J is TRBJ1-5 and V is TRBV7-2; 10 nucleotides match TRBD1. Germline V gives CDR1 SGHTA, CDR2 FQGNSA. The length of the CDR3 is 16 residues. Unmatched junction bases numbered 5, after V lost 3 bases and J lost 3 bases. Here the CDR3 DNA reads TGTGCCAGCAGCTTCAGCGGGACAGGGGCCAATCAGCCCCAGCATTTT. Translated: CASSFSGTGANQPQHF.

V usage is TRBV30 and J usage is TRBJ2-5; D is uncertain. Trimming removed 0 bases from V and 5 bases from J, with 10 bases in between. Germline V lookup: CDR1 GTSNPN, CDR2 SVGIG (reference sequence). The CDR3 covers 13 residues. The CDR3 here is CAWSVRFGETQYF. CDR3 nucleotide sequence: TGTGCCTGGAGTGTACGATTCGGGGAGACCCAGTACTTC.

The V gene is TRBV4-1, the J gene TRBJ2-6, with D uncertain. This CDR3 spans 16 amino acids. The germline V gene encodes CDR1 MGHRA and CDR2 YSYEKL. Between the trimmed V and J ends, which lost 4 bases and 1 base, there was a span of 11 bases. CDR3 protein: CASSPSRWSGANVLTF. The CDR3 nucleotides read TGCGCCAGCAGCCCTTCACGGTGGTCTGGGGCCAACGTCCTGACTTTC.

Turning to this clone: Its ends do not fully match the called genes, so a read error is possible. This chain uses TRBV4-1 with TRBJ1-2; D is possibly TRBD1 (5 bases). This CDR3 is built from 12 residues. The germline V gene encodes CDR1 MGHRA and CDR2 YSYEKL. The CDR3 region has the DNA TGCGCCAGCAGCCAAGATGGGGGGGTACAGGCCTTC. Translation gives CASSQDGGVQAF.